What follows are 20 T cell receptor beta chains derived from one specimen sequenced in a study of CD8+ T cells in alopecia areata. Sequencing templates came from extracted RNA that was reverse transcribed into cDNA. Measured with immunoSEQ multiplex PCR; TCRdb has only the in-frame clones, and not every one. The table shows about 200,000 clones, with around two fifths occurring only once. Sample treatment: oral pan-JAK inhibitor, 5-10 mg twice daily. The specimen was CD4+ T cells sorted from blood, collected at approximately week 31, from a patient treated with tofacitinib. The source is a human donor with alopecia areata.

The chain links TRBV7-8 to TRBJ1-1; weak D call: TRBD1 (5 bases). Looked up from germline, CDR1 is SGHVS and CDR2 is FQNEAQ. V lost 7 bases, J lost 3 bases, and 15 bases lay in between. The CDR3 contains 14 residues. In DNA form, the CDR3 reads TGTGCCAGCACTCAGGGCAGGTTGGACACTGAAGCTTTCTTT. Translating gives CASTQGRLDTEAFF.

This rearrangement joins TRBV27 to TRBJ1-1; 8 bases agree with TRBD1. The J segment lost 3 bases and the V segment lost 7 bases, leaving 4 bases of the junction unmatched. The germline gives CDR1 MNHEY, CDR2 SMNVEV (reference sequence). This CDR3 has 13 residues. The CDR3 here is CASIPQGDTEAFF. CDR3 nucleotides: TGTGCCAGCATACCACAGGGGGACACTGAAGCTTTCTTT.

J is TRBJ2-3 and V is TRBV12-5; 8 bases line up with TRBD2. V was clipped by 1 base and J by 6 bases; unmatched bases: 12. The CDR3 sequence is 17 residues long. Germline-derived CDR1 and CDR2 are LGHNT and FRNRAP. The DNA of the CDR3 is TGTGCTAGTGGTTTGGGTCCCGGGGGGGGTAAAAGGGATACGCAGTATTTT. Translated, it gives CASGLGPGGGKRDTQYF.

V is TRBV25-1 and J is TRBJ1-2; no definite D call. CDR1 and CDR2 (germline): MGHDK, SYGVNS. The V and J ends lost 0 bases and 1 base respectively, with 9 bases between them. The CDR3 length is 15 residues. The CDR3 loop reads CASSEYSPNNYGYTF. Here the CDR3 DNA reads TGTGCCAGCAGTGAATATAGTCCGAATAACTATGGCTACACCTTC.

The CDR3 coding sequence is TGTGCCAGCAGTGTGGGAATCTCCTACGAGCAGTACTTC. It translates to CASSVGISYEQYF. V gene TRBV6-4 combines with J gene TRBJ2-7; D remains ambiguous. Germline V gene sequence: CDR1 MRHNA, CDR2 SNTAGT. This CDR3 comprises 13 residues. Trimming pared 4 bases from V and 0 bases from J, leaving 7 bases between.

The rearrangement links TRBV30 to TRBJ1-1, with 9 bases that match TRBD1. The ends lost 1 base at V and 12 bases at J; junction bases unmatched: 6. This CDR3 comprises 12 residues. Looked up from germline, CDR1 is GTSNPN and CDR2 is SVGIG (reference sequence). CDR3 residues: CAWSGTGVSTFF. The CDR3, as DNA: TGTGCCTGGAGTGGGACAGGGGTTAGTACTTTCTTT. Variable domain in full (rest from reference TRBV30 and TRBJ1-1): SQTIHQWPATLVQPVGSPLSLECTVEGTSNPNLYWYRQAAGRGLQLLFYSVGIGQISSEVPQNLSASRPQDRQFILSSKKLLLSDSGFYLCAWSGTGVSTFFGQGTRLTVV.

V usage is TRBV6-5 and J usage is TRBJ2-7; D remains unclear. The CDR3 runs 13 residues. Germline-derived CDR1 and CDR2 are MNHEY and SVGAGI. Trimming shortened V by 4 bases and J by 2 bases, and 9 bases separated the two germline ends. The CDR3 DNA is TGTGCCAGCAGTTCTTCCACTACCTACGAGCAGTACTTC. Amino acid sequence: CASSSSTTYEQYF.

The rearrangement joins TRBV5-1 to TRBJ2-7; 9 positions agree with TRBD1. The V and J ends lost 3 bases and 3 bases, in that order; junction bases with no gene match: 7. There are 15 residues in the CDR3. The germline CDR1 and CDR2 sequences are SGHRS and YFSETQ. CDR3: CASSSTGGSFYEQYF. CDR3 coding DNA: TGCGCCAGCAGCTCCACAGGGGGCTCATTCTACGAGCAGTACTTC. Based on the CDR3 plus reference TRBV5-1 and TRBJ2-7, the full variable domain is KAGVTQTPRYLIKTRGQQVTLSCSPISGHRSVSWYQQTPGQGLQFLFEYFSETQRNKGNFPGRFSGRQFSNSRSEMNVSTLELGDSALYLCASSSTGGSFYEQYFGPGTRLTVT.

The chain is built from TRBV5-1 and TRBJ2-2; D unclear. Trimming left V 0 bases short and J 0 bases short, with 9 bases between. The V gene's germline CDR1 is SGHRS and CDR2 YFSETQ. This CDR3 is 16 amino acids long. As DNA, the CDR3 is TGCGCCAGCAGCTTGGCGGCCAAGTCGAACACCGGGGAGCTGTTTTTT. This encodes CASSLAAKSNTGELFF.

The CDR3 coding sequence is TGCGCCAGCAGCTTCGGGGGCGTTGAAGAGACCCAGTACTTC. It codes for CASSFGGVEETQYF. The rearrangement uses TRBV5-1 and TRBJ2-5; D assignment may be TRBD1 or TRBD2 (6 bases each). The CDR3 is 14 residues long. V was trimmed by 2 bases and J by 3 bases, leaving 11 bases between them. In germline, CDR1 is SGHRS, CDR2 YFSETQ.

In this sample, this clone turned up once. The chain recombines TRBV11-2 with TRBJ2-7; TRBD1 might be the D (5 bases). Trimming pared 5 bases from V and 0 bases from J, leaving 20 bases between. Germline CDR1 is SGHAT and CDR2 is FQNNGV. This CDR3 has 17 amino acids. CDR3 coding DNA: TGTGCCAGCAGCACGATAGGTAGAGCAGGGTCCTCCTACGAGCAGTACTTC. Translation: CASSTIGRAGSSYEQYF.

This clone was recorded at least ten times. The rearrangement joins TRBV5-1 to TRBJ1-1, with unresolved D. Germline lookup yields CDR1 SGHRS and CDR2 YFSETQ. The CDR3 is 18 amino acids. Trimming stripped 4 bases from V and 0 bases from J, with 22 bases between. This chain's CDR3 is CASSEYLRTAPMNTEAFF. The CDR3 nucleotides are TGCGCCAGCAGCGAATATTTGAGGACCGCCCCGATGAACACTGAAGCTTTCTTT.

This sequence joins TRBV2 and TRBJ2-1; D might be TRBD1 or TRBD2, each matching 8 bases. In germline, CDR1 is SNHLY, CDR2 FYNNEI. CDR3 size: 17 residues. Between the trimmed V and J ends, which lost 11 bases and 7 bases, there was a span of 30 bases. CDR3 DNA sequence: TGTGCCTCCGAAGGCAGGGGGCTGGCGGGAGGCTATAATGAGCAGTTCTTC. Translating it yields CASEGRGLAGGYNEQFF.

This clone came up a few times. The CDR3 DNA follows: TGTGCCAGCAGTAGGACAGTGTATAGCAATCAGCCCCAGCATTTT. It codes for CASSRTVYSNQPQHF. The chain recombines TRBV6-5 with TRBJ1-5, with D possibly matching TRBD1 (6 bases). V lost 5 bases and J lost 0, with 11 bases in between. The CDR3 loop spans 15 amino acids. The V gene's germline CDR1 is MNHEY and CDR2 SVGAGI.

This clone has ten or more counts. V usage is TRBV19 and J usage is TRBJ2-6, with 9 positions matching TRBD1. V shed 6 bases, J shed 0 bases, and the junction held 3 bases outside the gene matches. The CDR3 contains 16 residues. In germline, CDR1 is LNHDA, CDR2 SQIVND (reference sequence). The CDR3, as DNA: TGTGCCAGTAGCGACAGGGGGAGCTCTGGGGCCAACGTCCTGACTTTC. Translated, it gives CASSDRGSSGANVLTF.

The CDR3 DNA reads as TGTGCCAGCAGTGAAGCGAGGGGAAATACGCAGTATTTT. It encodes CASSEARGNTQYF. The chain carries TRBV6-1 and TRBJ2-3; D tentatively reads TRBD1 or TRBD2 (5 bases each). The V gene's germline CDR1 is MNHNS and CDR2 SASEGT. Trimming stripped 0 bases from V and 7 bases from J, with 8 bases between. The CDR3 spans 13 residues.

The chain recombines TRBV7-9 with TRBJ1-1; 8 positions match TRBD1. V dropped 4 bases and J dropped 4; count of bases not matched to a gene: 8. The CDR3 covers 15 residues. CDR1 and CDR2 from the germline V gene are SEHNR and FQNEAQ (reference sequence). CDR3 amino acids: CASSSVRTGTTEAFF. In DNA form, the CDR3 reads TGTGCCAGCAGCTCGGTACGGACAGGGACCACTGAAGCTTTCTTT.

The V and J genes are TRBV6-5 and TRBJ1-3, with TRBD1 matching 9 bases. The CDR3 is 15 residues long. CDR1 and CDR2 from the germline V gene are MNHEY and SVGAGI. The V and J ends lost 5 bases and 2 bases, in that order; junction bases with no gene match: 4. DNA for the CDR3: TGTGCCAGCAGTCGATGGGACAGGGCTGGAAACACCATATATTTT. This codes for CASSRWDRAGNTIYF.

V and J are TRBV7-2 and TRBJ2-1; D may be TRBD2 (6 bases). Germline V lookup: CDR1 SGHTA, CDR2 FQGNSA. V shed 3 bases and J shed 7 bases, with 13 bases lying between them. The CDR3 extends over 14 amino acids. The CDR3 region is CASSFVLARNEQFF. The DNA for the CDR3 is TGTGCCAGCAGCTTTGTACTAGCTCGAAATGAGCAGTTCTTC.

This clone was picked up a small number of times. The V call is TRBV6-6, the J call TRBJ2-3; D call uncertain. The CDR3 runs to 14 residues. Germline CDR1 and CDR2: MNHNY and SVGAGI (reference sequence). Between the trimmed V and J ends, which lost 2 bases and 3 bases, there was a span of 9 bases. Here the CDR3 DNA reads TGTGCCAGCAGTTACGTAGCAGCTACAGATACGCAGTATTTT. This sequence encodes CASSYVAATDTQYF.